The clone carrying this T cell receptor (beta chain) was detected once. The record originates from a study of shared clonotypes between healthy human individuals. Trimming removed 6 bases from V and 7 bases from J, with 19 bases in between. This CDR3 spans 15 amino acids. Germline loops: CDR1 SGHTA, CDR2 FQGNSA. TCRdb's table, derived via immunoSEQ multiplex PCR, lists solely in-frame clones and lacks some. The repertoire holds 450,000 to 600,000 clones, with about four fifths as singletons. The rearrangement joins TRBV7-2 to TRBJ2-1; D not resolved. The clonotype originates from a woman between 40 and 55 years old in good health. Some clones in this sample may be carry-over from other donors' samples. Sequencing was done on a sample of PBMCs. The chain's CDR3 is CASRSPVGVRNEQFF. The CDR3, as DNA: TGTGCCAGCAGATCCCCTGTTGGGGTTAGGAATGAGCAGTTCTTC.